What follows are 7 T cell receptor beta chains derived from one specimen sequenced in a study of Ad26.COV2.S vaccination and SARS-CoV-2 variants. Described treatment: around 19 received Ad26.COV2.S at low or high dose, single or two shots; five or six received placebo; per-sample allocation not given. Samples analyzed were those drawn on day 63 after the first vaccine or placebo injection. Measured with immunoSEQ multiplex PCR; TCRdb has only the in-frame clones, and not every one. The repertoire includes approximately 410,000 clones, 70% to 90% of them detected once, and approximately 4% sits in the top ten. The sequences come from peripheral blood, collected in a trial of Ad26.COV2.S vaccine versus placebo. These receptors were obtained from a person aged 18-65 years who received the Ad26.COV2.S COVID-19 vaccine or a placebo.

This rearrangement joins TRBV11-2 to TRBJ2-1; D perhaps matches TRBD2 (7 bases). Trimming stripped 4 bases from V and 12 bases from J, with 25 bases between. The length of the CDR3 is 16 residues. CDR1 is SGHAT and CDR2 is FQNNGV in the germline V gene. As DNA, the CDR3 is TGTGCCAGCAGCTCAATACAGGGAGGGGAGGGTATTGGGCAGTTCTTC. Encoded protein: CASSSIQGGEGIGQFF.

This chain joins TRBV5-6 and TRBJ1-1, with 9 positions matching TRBD1. Germline V gene lookup returns CDR1 SGHDT and CDR2 YYEEEE. This CDR3 has 16 residues. J lost 3 bases, V lost 4 bases, and 10 bases had no gene match. As DNA, the CDR3 is TGTGCCAGCAGCCGCCCACCGGGACAGGGCGACACTGAAGCTTTCTTT. It is translated as CASSRPPGQGDTEAFF. Looking up the rest from reference TRBV5-6 and TRBJ1-1 gives the full variable domain: DAGVTQSPTHLIKTRGQQVTLRCSPKSGHDTVSWYQQALGQGPQFIFQYYEEEERQRGNFPDRFSGHQFPNYSSELNVNALLLGDSALYLCASSRPPGQGDTEAFFGQGTRLTVV.

The gene calls are TRBV7-4 and TRBJ1-3; no firm D call. Germline assignment: CDR1 SGHVT and CDR2 SQSDAQ. The CDR3 runs 17 residues. The ends were cut back, 4 bases at V and 0 bases at J, with 16 bases in the middle. The CDR3 DNA sequence: TGTGCCAGCAGCTCGAACGATCGGCAGAGCTCTGGAAACACCATATATTTT. It specifies CASSSNDRQSSGNTIYF.

V gene TRBV19 combines with J gene TRBJ1-2; D gene unclear. Between the trimmed V and J ends, which lost 3 bases and 4 bases, there was a span of 9 bases. CDR3 length: 13 amino acids. The germline V gene has CDR1 LNHDA and CDR2 SQIVND (reference sequence). The CDR3 coding sequence is TGTGCCAGTAGTATGATGGACGGCTATGGCTACACCTTC. Encoded protein: CASSMMDGYGYTF.

This chain joins TRBV7-2 and TRBJ2-3; tentatively, D is TRBD2 (7 bases). Germline V CDR1 and CDR2: SGHTA, FQGNSA. This CDR3 contains 17 residues. V lost 4 bases to trimming and J lost 2 bases, with 19 bases between them. The CDR3 DNA is TGTGCCAGCAGCTCCCCAGGGGAGGGGGGTCCCACAGATACGCAGTATTTT. This gives the protein CASSSPGEGGPTDTQYF.

This clone was observed many times. The genes are TRBV2 and TRBJ1-1; the D is unclear. CDR1 SNHLY and CDR2 FYNNEI come from the germline V gene. V lost 6 bases and J 0 bases, leaving 17 bases between the germline ends. The CDR3 is 16 amino acids. In nucleotides, the CDR3 is TGTGCCAGCAGCCCAAGACCCTCCTCTATGAACACTGAAGCTTTCTTT. This encodes CASSPRPSSMNTEAFF.

V is TRBV7-9 and J is TRBJ2-5, with D possibly being TRBD2 (6 bases). Trimming removed 6 bases from V and 1 base from J, with 9 bases in between. The CDR3 loop spans 13 amino acids. Germline V gene sequence: CDR1 SEHNR, CDR2 FQNEAQ (reference sequence). Here the CDR3 DNA reads TGTGCCAGCAGGGGACTCCCCCAAGAGACCCAGTACTTC. Protein: CASRGLPQETQYF.